This TCR beta chain is from a study of T cells after yellow fever vaccination. V lost 10 bases to trimming and J lost 3 bases, with 18 bases between them. Germline assignment: CDR1 LNHDA and CDR2 SQIVND (reference sequence). This CDR3 has 14 amino acids. This clonotype was seen many times. TCRdb re-derived calls from the 5' RACE reads in MiXCR, one entry per CDR3 protein. The repertoire holds 70,000 or so distinct CDR3 sequences, with approximately 5% as singletons. The sequencing used CD4+ T cells sorted from PBMCs, collected roughly 15 days after the first yellow fever vaccination. The rearrangement joins TRBV19 to TRBJ1-1; weak D call: TRBD1 (6 bases). The TCR comes from a man aged 18 to 29 who received the YFV17D yellow fever vaccine. CDR3: CATRQGPGDTEAFF. The CDR3 region has the DNA TGTGCCACCCGCCAGGGGCCCGGGGACACTGAAGCTTTCTTT.